These T cell receptor beta chains were read from a single sample in a study of T cells in Graves' hyperthyroidism and ophthalmopathy. Each CDR3 protein is one row after TCRdb ran MiXCR on the multiplex PCR reads. The table lists a few hundred thousand distinct CDR3 sequences, about 45% of them singletons. Material: peripheral blood or thyroid tissue (not recorded which). Receptors were obtained from an adult woman with Graves' disease, either hyperthyroidism or ophthalmopathy (not recorded which). Both conserved end residues are part of each CDR3. The D gene is left open where the match is weak. Where a row states a size, it is once, few, many or the class of an expanded clone; other rows omit it.

TRBJ1-1	TRBV3-1	many	-	TGTGCCAGCAGCCGTCTGAGCTCCACTGAAGCTTTCTTT	CASSRLSSTEAFF
TRBJ2-1	TRBV7-6	once	-	TGTGCCAGCAGCTTAGGTCGCGGTAGCAATGAGCAGTTCTTC	CASSLGRGSNEQFF
TRBJ1-5	TRBV25-1	many	-	TGTGCCAGCAGTCTAAGTTCGGGCGAAAATCAGCCCCAGCATTTT	CASSLSSGENQPQHF
TRBJ1-3	TRBV12-3/TRBV12-4	many	TRBD1	TGTGCCAGCAACCCAGGACAGGGGAAAGGAAACACCATATATTTT	CASNPGQGKGNTIYF
TRBJ1-5	TRBV15	-	TRBD1	TGTGCCACCAGCAGTGAGCAGGGGGGACAGGGTCCATCATCGGATCAGCCCCAGCATTTT	CATSSEQGGQGPSSDQPQHF
TRBJ1-5	TRBV5-6	few	-	TGTGCCAGCAGCTTGCGGACTGGGCCTTTAAATCAGCCCCAGCATTTT	CASSLRTGPLNQPQHF
TRBJ1-6	TRBV11-1	many	TRBD1	TGTGCCAGCAGCTCACGGGACAGGGATGATTCACCCCTCCACTTT	CASSSRDRDDSPLHF
TRBJ2-7	TRBV10-3	-	TRBD2	TGTGCCATCAGTGCTCGATTAGCGGGAGGGCAGTACTTC	CAISARLAGGQYF
TRBJ1-5	TRBV2	once	-	TGTGCCAGCCGCGGGGTCCTCAATCAGCCCCAGCATTTT	CASRGVLNQPQHF
TRBJ1-2	TRBV7-2	-	-	TGTGCCAGCAGCCCCGGGACGGAGAGTACCTATGGCTACACCTTC	CASSPGTESTYGYTF
TRBJ1-3	TRBV7-8	many	-	TGTGCCAGCAGCCCGTATCGATCTGGAAACACCATATATTTT	CASSPYRSGNTIYF
TRBJ1-4	TRBV7-9	once	-	TGTGCCAGCAGCTTAGCCGGAATTGCTGAAAAACTGTTTTTT	CASSLAGIAEKLFF
TRBJ1-1	TRBV15	-	-	TGTGCCACCAGCAGAGCGCAGAACACTGAAGCTTTCTTT	CATSRAQNTEAFF
TRBJ1-2	TRBV29-1	-	-	TGCAGCGTTGATACGGGGGGAGCCTCTTTCTATGGCTACACCTTC	CSVDTGGASFYGYTF
TRBJ1-5	TRBV10-3	-	-	TGTGCCATCAGTGAGGACAGTTCCAATCAGCCCCAGCATTTT	CAISEDSSNQPQHF
TRBJ2-7	TRBV10-2	many	TRBD1	TGCGCCAGTTGGACAGGGTCCTACGAGCAGTACTTC	CASWTGSYEQYF
TRBJ2-2	TRBV20-1	-	TRBD1	TGCAGTGCCAGGAGAGGGACAGTGAACACCGGGGAGCTGTCTTGG	CSARRGTVNTGELSW
TRBJ2-5	TRBV20-1	many	TRBD2	TGCAGTGCTAGACCGGGAGGGCTAGAGACCCAGTACTTC	CSARPGGLETQYF
TRBJ2-2	TRBV10-2	few	-	TGCGCCAGCGGGAAATCAGGGGGGACCGGGGAGCTGTTTTTT	CASGKSGGTGELFF
TRBJ2-7	TRBV10-3	-	-	TGTGCCATCAGTGTGACCGATGAGCAGTACTTC	CAISVTDEQYF
TRBJ1-2	TRBV7-9	-	-	TGTGTCAGCAGCTTGTATGGGACCATCTATGGCTACACCTTC	CVSSLYGTIYGYTF
TRBJ1-1	TRBV2	-	-	TGTGCCAGCTTTGGAGGAATCGGGAATGGGAACACTGAAGCTTTCTTT	CASFGGIGNGNTEAFF
TRBJ1-3	TRBV10-3	few	-	TGTGCCACCCTCCCTGCGGGTGGAAACACCATATATTTT	CATLPAGGNTIYF
TRBJ1-5	TRBV19	-	-	TGTGCCACCTCCGGAAACAATCAGCCCCAGCATTTT	CATSGNNQPQHF
TRBJ1-2	TRBV7-9	-	-	TGTGCCAGCAGCTCAGAGTGGGGGGTCGATGGCTACACCTTC	CASSSEWGVDGYTF
TRBJ2-5	TRBV5-1	many	TRBD1	TGCGCCAGGGACAGGGCAGAGACCCAGTACTTC	CARDRAETQYF
TRBJ1-2	TRBV12-3/TRBV12-4	many	-	TGTGCCAGCAGTTTGGGGGGCAAGGGCTACACCTTC	CASSLGGKGYTF
TRBJ2-7	TRBV11-2	many	-	TGTGCCAGCAGCTCATTTGGCTACTCCAACGAGCAGTACTTC	CASSSFGYSNEQYF
TRBJ1-4	TRBV2	many	TRBD1	TGTGCCAGAGGGACAGGTCGGGGAAAACTGTTTTTT	CARGTGRGKLFF
TRBJ1-2	TRBV18	many	-	TGTGCCAGCTCACCACCGGTCACTTATGGCTACACCTTC	CASSPPVTYGYTF
TRBJ1-2	TRBV10-2	-	TRBD1	TGCGCCAGCAGTGTACAGGGGGACTACGACTATGGCTACACCTTC	CASSVQGDYDYGYTF
TRBJ2-5	TRBV10-1	-	TRBD2	TGCGCCAGCAGTGGGACTAGCGGGGGAGAGACCCAGTACTTC	CASSGTSGGETQYF
TRBJ2-1	TRBV5-6	once	-	TGTGCCAGCAGCATGGACCCGGCCAATGAGCAGTTCTTC	CASSMDPANEQFF
TRBJ2-7	TRBV20-1	many	-	TGCAGTGCCTCGGACAGCTACGAGCAGTACTTC	CSASDSYEQYF